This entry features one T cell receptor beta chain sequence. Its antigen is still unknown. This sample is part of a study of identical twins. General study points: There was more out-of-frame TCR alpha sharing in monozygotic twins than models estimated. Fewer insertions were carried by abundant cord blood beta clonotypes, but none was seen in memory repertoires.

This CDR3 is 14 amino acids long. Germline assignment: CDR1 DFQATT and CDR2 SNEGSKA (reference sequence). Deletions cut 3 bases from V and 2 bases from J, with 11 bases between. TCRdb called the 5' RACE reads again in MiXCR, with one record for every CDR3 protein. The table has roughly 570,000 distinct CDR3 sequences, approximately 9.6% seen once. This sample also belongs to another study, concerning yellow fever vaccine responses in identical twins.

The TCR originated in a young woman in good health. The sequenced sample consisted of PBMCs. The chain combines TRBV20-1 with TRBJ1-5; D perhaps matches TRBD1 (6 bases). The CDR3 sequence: CSASGGLGNQPQHF. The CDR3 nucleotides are TGCAGTGCTAGCGGGGGCTTGGGCAATCAGCCCCAGCATTTT.